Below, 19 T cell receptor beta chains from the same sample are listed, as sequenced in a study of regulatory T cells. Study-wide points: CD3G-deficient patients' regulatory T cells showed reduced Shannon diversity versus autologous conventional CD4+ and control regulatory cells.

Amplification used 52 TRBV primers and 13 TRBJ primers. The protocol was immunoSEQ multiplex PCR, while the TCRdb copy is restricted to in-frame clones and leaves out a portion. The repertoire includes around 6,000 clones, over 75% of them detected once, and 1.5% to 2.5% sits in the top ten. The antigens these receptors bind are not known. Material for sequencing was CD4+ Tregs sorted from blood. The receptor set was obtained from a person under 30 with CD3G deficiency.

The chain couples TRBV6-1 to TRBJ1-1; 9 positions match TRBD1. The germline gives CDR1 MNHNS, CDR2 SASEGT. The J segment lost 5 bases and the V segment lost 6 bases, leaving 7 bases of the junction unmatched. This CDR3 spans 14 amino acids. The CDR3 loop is CASSWGQGRTEAFF. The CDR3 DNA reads TGTGCCAGCAGCTGGGGACAGGGCAGAACTGAAGCTTTCTTT.

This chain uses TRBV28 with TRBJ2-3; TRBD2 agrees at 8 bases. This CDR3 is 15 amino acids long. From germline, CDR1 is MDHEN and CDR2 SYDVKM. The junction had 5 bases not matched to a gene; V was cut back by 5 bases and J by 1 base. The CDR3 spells CASSPLTSGTDTQYF. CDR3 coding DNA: TGTGCCAGCAGTCCCCTGACTAGCGGCACAGATACGCAGTATTTT.

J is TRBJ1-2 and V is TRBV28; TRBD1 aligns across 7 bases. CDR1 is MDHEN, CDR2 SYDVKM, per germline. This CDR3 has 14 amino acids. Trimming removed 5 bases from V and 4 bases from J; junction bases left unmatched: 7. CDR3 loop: CASSPPTGTYGYTF. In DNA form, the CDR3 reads TGTGCCAGCAGTCCCCCGACAGGGACCTATGGCTACACCTTC.

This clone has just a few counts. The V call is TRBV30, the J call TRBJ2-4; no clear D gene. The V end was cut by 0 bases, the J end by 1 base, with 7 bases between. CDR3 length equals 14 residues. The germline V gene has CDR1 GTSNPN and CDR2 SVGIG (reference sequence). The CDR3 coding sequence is TGTGCCTGGAGTGTATCCGGGGCCAAAAACATTCAGTACTTC. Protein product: CAWSVSGAKNIQYF.

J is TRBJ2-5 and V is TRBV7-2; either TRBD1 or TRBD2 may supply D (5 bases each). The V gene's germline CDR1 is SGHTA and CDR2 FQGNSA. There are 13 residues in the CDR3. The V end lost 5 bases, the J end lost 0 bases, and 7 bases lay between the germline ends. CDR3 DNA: TGTGCCAGCAGCAAGGGACACCAAGAGACCCAGTACTTC. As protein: CASSKGHQETQYF.

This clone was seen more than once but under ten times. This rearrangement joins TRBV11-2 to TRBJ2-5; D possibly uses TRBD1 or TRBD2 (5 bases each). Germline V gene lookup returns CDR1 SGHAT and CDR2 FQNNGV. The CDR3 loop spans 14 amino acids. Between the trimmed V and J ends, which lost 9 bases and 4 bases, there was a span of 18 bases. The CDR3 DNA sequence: TGTGCCAGTTCTTTTGGGGCTAGCCGAGAGACCCAGTACTTC. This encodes CASSFGASRETQYF.

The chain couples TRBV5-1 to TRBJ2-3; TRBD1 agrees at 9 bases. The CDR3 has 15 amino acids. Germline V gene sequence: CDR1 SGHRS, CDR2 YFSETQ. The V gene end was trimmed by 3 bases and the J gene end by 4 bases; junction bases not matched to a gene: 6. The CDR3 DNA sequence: TGCGCCAGCAGCTGGGGGGACAGGGACGCAGATACGCAGTATTTT. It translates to CASSWGDRDADTQYF.

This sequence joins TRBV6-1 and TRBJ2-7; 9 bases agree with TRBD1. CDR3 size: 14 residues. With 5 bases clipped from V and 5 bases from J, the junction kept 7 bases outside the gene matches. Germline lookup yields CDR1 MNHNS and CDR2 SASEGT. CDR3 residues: CASSSPGQGHEQYF. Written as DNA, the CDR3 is TGTGCCAGCAGTTCCCCGGGACAGGGCCACGAGCAGTACTTC.

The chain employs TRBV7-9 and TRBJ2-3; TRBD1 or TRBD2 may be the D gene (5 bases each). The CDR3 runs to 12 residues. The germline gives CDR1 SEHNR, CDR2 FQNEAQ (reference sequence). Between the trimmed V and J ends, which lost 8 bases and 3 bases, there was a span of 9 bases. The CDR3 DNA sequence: TGTGCCAGCCAGGGAGAAACAGATACGCAGTATTTT. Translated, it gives CASQGETDTQYF.

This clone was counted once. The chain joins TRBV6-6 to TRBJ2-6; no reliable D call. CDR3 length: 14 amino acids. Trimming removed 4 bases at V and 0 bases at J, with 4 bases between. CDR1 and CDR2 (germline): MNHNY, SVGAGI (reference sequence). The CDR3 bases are TGTGCCAGCAGTTTTGGCTCTGGGGCCAACGTCCTGACTTTC. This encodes CASSFGSGANVLTF.

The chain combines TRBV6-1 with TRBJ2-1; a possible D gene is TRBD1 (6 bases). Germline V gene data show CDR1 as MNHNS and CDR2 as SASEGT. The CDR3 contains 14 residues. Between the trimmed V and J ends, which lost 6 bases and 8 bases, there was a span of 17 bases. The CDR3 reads CASSRTDLVDEQFF. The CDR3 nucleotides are TGTGCCAGCAGCCGGACAGATCTAGTCGATGAGCAGTTCTTC.

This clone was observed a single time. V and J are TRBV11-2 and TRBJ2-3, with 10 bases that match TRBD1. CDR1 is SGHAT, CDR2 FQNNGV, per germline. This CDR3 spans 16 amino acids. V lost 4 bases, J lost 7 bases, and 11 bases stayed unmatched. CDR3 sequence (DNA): TGTGCCAGCAGCTCGTACCGGGACAGGGGAAGGAATACGCAGTATTTT. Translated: CASSSYRDRGRNTQYF.

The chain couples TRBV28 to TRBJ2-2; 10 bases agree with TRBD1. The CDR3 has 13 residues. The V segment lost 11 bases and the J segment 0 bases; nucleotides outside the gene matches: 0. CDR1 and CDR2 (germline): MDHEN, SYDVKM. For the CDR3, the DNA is TGTGCCGGACAGGGGGCGAACACCGGGGAGCTGTTTTTT. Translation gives CAGQGANTGELFF. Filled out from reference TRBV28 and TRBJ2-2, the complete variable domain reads DVKVTQSSRYLVKRTGEKVFLECVQDMDHENMFWYRQDPGLGLRLIYFSYDVKMKEKGDIPEGYSVSREKKERFSLILESASTNQTSMYLCAGQGANTGELFFGEGSRLTVL.

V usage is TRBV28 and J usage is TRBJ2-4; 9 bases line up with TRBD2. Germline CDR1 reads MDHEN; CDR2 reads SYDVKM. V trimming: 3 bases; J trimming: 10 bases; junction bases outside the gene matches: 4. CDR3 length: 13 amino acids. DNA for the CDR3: TGTGCCAGCAGTTTTTTAGCGGGAGAAATTCAGTACTTC. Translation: CASSFLAGEIQYF. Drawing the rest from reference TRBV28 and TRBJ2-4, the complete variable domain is DVKVTQSSRYLVKRTGEKVFLECVQDMDHENMFWYRQDPGLGLRLIYFSYDVKMKEKGDIPEGYSVSREKKERFSLILESASTNQTSMYLCASSFLAGEIQYFGAGTRLSVL.

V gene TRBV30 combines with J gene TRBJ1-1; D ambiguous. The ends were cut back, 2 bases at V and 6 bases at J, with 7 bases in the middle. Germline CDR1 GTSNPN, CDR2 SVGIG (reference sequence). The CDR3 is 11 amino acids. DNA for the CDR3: TGTGCCTGGAGTCGAGGGCCTGAAGCTTTCTTT. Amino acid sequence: CAWSRGPEAFF.

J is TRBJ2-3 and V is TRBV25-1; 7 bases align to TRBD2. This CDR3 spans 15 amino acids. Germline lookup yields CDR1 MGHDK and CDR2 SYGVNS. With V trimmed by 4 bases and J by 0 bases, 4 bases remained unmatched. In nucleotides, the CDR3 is TGTGCCAGCAGTGGATCCGGGGGGAGCACAGATACGCAGTATTTT. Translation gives CASSGSGGSTDTQYF.

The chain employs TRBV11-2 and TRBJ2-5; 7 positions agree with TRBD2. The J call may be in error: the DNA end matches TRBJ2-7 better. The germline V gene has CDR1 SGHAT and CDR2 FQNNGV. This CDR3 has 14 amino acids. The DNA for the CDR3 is TGTGCCAGCAGCTTAGGCGGGAGTTGGTACGAGCAGTACTTC. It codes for CASSLGGSWYEQYF.

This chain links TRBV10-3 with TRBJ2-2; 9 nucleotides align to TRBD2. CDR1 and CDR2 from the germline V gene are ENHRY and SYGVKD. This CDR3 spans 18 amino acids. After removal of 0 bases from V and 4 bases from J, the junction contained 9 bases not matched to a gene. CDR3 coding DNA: TGTGCCATCAGTGAGTCAATGGGACTAGCCTCGGGCACCGGGGAGCTGTTTTTT. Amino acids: CAISESMGLASGTGELFF.

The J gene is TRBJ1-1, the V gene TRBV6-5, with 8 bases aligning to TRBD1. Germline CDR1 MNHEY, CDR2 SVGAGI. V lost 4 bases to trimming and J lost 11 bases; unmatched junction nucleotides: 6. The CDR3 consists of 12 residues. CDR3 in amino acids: CASSSDRGTAFF. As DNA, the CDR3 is TGTGCCAGCAGTTCCGACAGGGGAACGGCTTTCTTT.